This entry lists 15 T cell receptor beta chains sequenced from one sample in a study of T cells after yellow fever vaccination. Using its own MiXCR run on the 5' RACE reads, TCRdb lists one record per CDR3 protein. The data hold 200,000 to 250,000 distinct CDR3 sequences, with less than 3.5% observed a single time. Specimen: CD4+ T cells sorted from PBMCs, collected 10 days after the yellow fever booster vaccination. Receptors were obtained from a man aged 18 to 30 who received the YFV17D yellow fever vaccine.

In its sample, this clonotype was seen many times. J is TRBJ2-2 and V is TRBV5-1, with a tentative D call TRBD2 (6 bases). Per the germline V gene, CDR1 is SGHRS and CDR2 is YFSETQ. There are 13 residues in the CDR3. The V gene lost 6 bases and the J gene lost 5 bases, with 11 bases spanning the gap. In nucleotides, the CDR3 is TGCGCCAGCAAACTCCGGGGGACCGGGGAGCTGTTTTTT. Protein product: CASKLRGTGELFF.

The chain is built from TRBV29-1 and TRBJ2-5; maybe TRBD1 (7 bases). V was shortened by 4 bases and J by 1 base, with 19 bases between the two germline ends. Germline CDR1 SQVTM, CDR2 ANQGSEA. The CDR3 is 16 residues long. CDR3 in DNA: TGCAGCGTTGGGGGGAGGACAGGAGAGTTCCAAGAGACCCAGTACTTC. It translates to CSVGGRTGEFQETQYF.

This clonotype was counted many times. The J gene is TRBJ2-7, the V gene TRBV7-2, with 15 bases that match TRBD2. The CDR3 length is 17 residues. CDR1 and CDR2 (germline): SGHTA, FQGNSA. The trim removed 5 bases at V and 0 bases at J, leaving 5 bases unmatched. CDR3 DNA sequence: TGTGCCAGCAGCCTCAGGACTAGCGGGGGGGACTCCTACGAGCAGTACTTC. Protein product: CASSLRTSGGDSYEQYF.

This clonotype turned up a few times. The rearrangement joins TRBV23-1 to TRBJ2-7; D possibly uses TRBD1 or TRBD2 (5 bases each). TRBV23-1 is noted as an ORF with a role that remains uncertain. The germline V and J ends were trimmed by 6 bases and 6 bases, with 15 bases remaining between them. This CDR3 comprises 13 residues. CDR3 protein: CASRVGTSLEQYF. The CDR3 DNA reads TGCGCCAGCAGGGTTGGGACCTCCCTCGAGCAGTACTTC.

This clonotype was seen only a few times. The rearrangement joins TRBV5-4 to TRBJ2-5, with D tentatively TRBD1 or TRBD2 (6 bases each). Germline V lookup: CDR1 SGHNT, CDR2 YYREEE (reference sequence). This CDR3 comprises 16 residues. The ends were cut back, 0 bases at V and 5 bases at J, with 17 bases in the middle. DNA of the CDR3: TGTGCCAGCAGCTTGGCCTTATGGGGGGCCCGTGAGACCCAGTACTTC. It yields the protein CASSLALWGARETQYF.

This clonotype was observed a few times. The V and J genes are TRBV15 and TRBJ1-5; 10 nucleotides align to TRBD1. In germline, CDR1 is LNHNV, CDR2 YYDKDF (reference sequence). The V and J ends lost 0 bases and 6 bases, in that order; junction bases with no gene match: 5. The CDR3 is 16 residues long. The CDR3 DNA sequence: TGTGCCACCAGCAGAGAGACAGGGGGCTATGGTCAGCCCCAGCATTTT. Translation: CATSRETGGYGQPQHF.

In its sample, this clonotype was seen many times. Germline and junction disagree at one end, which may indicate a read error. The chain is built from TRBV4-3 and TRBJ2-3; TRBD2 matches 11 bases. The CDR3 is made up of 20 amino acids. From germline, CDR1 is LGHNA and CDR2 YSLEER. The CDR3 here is CASSQDATIAGGLGTDTQYF. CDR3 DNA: TGCGCCAGCAGCCAAGATGCCACCATAGCGGGGGGGCTGGGCACCGATACGCAGTATTTT.

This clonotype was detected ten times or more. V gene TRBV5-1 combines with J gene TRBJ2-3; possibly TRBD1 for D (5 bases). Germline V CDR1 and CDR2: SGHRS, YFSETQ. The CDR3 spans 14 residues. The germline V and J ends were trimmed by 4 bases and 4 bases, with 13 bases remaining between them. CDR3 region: CASSPDSGADTQYF. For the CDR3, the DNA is TGCGCCAGCAGCCCTGACAGTGGGGCAGATACGCAGTATTTT.

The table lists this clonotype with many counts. CDR3 protein: CSAPGTRWDTQYF. DNA of the CDR3: TGCAGTGCCCCCGGGACCCGGTGGGATACGCAGTATTTT. The J gene is TRBJ2-3, the V gene TRBV20-1; either TRBD1 or TRBD2 may fit D (5 bases each). Germline V CDR1 and CDR2: DFQATT, SNEGSKA (reference sequence). V was cut by 6 bases and J by 6 bases, with 16 bases left in between. The CDR3 has 13 amino acids.

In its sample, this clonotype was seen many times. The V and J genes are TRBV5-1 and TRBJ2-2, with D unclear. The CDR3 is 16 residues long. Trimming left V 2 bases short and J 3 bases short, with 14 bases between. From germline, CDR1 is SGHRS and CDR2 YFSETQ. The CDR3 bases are TGCGCCAGCAGCTTAACTTCGGCTTACTACACCGGGGAGCTGTTTTTT. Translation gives CASSLTSAYYTGELFF.

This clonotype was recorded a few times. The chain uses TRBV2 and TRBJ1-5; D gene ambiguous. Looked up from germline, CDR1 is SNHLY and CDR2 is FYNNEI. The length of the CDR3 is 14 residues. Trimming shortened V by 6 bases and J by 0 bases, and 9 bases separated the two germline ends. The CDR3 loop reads CASRGSNSNQPQHF. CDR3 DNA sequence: TGTGCCAGCAGGGGGAGTAATAGCAATCAGCCCCAGCATTTT.

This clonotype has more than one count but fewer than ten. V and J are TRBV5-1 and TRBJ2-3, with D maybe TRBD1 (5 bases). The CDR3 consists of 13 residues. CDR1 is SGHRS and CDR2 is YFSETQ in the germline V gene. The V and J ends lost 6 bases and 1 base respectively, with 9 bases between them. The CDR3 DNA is TGCGCCAGCAAATTACAGGGCACAGATACGCAGTATTTT. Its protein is CASKLQGTDTQYF.

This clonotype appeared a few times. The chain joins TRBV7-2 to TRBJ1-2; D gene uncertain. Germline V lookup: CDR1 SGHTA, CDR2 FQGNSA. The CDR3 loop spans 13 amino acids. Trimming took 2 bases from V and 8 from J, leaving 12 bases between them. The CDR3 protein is CASSLNGIGGYTF. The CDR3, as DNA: TGTGCCAGCAGCTTAAATGGGATTGGAGGCTACACCTTC.

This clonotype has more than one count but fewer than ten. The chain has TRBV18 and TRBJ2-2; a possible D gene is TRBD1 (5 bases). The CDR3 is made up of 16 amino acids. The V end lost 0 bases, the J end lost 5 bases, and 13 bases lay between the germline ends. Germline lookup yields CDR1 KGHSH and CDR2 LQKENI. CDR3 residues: CASSPPGVAGTGELFF. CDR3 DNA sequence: TGTGCCAGCTCACCACCAGGGGTAGCCGGAACCGGGGAGCTGTTTTTT.

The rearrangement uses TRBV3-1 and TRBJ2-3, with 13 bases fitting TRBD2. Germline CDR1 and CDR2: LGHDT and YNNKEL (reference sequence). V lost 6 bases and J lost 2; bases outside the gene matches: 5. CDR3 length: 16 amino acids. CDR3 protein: CASRSGLAGVTDTQYF. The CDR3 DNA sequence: TGTGCCAGCAGGTCAGGACTAGCGGGGGTCACAGATACGCAGTATTTT.